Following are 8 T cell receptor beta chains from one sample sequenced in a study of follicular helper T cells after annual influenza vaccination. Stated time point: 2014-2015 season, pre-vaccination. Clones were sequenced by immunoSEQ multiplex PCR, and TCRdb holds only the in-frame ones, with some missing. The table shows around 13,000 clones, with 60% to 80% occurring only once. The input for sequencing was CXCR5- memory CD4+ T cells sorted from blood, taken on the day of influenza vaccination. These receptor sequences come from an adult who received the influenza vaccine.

The CDR3, as DNA: TGCGCCAGCAGCTTGAACAGCGGGGGGCGTAAAGATACGCAGTATTTT. Translated: CASSLNSGGRKDTQYF. The chain links TRBV5-1 to TRBJ2-3, with 9 bases fitting TRBD2. V was clipped by 1 base and J by 5 bases; unmatched bases: 8. The germline gives CDR1 SGHRS, CDR2 YFSETQ. The length of the CDR3 is 16 residues.

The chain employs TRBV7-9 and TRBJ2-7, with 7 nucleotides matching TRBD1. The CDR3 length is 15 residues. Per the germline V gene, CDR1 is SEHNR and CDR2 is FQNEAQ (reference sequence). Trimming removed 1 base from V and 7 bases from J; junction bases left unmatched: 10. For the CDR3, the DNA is TGTGCCAGCAGCTTAGTCTCGGGACAGCTTCGTGAGCAGTACTTC. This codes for CASSLVSGQLREQYF.

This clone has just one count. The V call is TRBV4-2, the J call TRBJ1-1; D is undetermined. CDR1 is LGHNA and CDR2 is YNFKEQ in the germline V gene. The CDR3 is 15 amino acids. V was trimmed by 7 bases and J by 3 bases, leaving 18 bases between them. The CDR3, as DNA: TGTGCCAGCACCCTATTACTCCGAAGAGACACTGAAGCTTTCTTT. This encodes CASTLLLRRDTEAFF.

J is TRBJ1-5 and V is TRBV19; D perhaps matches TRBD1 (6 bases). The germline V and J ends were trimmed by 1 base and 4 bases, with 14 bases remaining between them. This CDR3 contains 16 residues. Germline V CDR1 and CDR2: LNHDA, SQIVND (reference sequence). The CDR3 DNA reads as TGTGCCAGTAGTATAGGAAGGACAGTCCGGAATCAGCCCCAGCATTTT. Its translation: CASSIGRTVRNQPQHF.

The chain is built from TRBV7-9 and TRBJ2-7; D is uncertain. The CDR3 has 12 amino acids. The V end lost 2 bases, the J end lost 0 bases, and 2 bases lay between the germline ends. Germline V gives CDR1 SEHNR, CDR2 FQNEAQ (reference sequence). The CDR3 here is CASSLPSYEQYF. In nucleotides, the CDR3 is TGTGCCAGCAGCTTACCCTCCTACGAGCAGTACTTC. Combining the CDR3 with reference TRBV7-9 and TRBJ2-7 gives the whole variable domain DTGVSQNPRHKITKRGQNVTFRCDPISEHNRLYWYRQTLGQGPEFLTYFQNEAQLEKSRLLSDRFSAERPKGSFSTLEIQRTEQGDSAMYLCASSLPSYEQYFGPGTRLTVT.

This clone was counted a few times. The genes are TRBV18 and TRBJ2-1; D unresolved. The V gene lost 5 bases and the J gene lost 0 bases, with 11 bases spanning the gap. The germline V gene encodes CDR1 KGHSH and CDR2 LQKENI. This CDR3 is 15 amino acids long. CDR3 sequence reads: CASSSRGSSYNEQFF. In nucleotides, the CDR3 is TGTGCCAGCTCATCGAGAGGTTCCTCCTACAATGAGCAGTTCTTC.

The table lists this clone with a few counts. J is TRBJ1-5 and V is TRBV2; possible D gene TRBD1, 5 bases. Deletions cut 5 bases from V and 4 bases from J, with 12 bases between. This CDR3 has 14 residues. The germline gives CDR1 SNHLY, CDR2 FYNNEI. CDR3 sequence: CASSSTEINQPQHF. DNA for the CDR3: TGTGCCAGCAGTTCGACAGAGATTAATCAGCCCCAGCATTTT.

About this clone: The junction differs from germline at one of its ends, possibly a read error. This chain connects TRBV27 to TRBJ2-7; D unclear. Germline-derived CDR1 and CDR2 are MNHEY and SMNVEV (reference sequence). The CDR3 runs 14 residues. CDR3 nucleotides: TGTGCCAGCAGTACTGACTCCGGCTCCCACGAGCAGTACTTC. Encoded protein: CASSTDSGSHEQYF.